This TCR beta chain was captured by sequencing in a study of siplizumab effects on memory and regulatory T cells. Study-level findings and limits: Siplizumab significantly decreased alloreactive sequences from unstimulated CD4+ memory cells. In unstimulated cells, naive T cells appeared more diverse than memory T cells and seemed major alloresponse contributors.

Comment on this clone: Its antigen remains unknown.

Trimming cost V 6 bases and J 0 bases, with 12 bases left between them. The CDR3 contains 14 residues. CDR1 is MNHEY, CDR2 SVGAGI, per germline. The method was immunoSEQ multiplex PCR; TCRdb's version includes in-frame clones alone and lacks a portion of them. Found here are about 91,000 clones, roughly 96% of them singletons; the top ten hold 0.025% to 0.035%. This rearrangement joins TRBV6-5 to TRBJ2-7, with unresolved D. The receptor comes from a human donor in good health. Sequencing was performed on naive CD4+ T cells sorted from blood. The CDR3 region has the DNA TGTGCCAGCAGCCTTGGACGGAGCTCCTACGAGCAGTACTTC. As protein: CASSLGRSSYEQYF.